Included here is one T cell receptor beta chain sequence, with context. What it recognizes is unknown. This record comes from a study of CD8 T cells in Susac syndrome. This CDR3 is built from 13 residues. V dropped 6 bases and J dropped 7; count of bases not matched to a gene: 5. Germline V gives CDR1 DFQATT, CDR2 SNEGSKA (reference sequence). Study-level findings and limits: It was acknowledged in the study that the number of individuals who were included in its TCR sequencing and HLA analysis was relatively small.

From blood CD8+ and CD4+ T cells, TCR beta sequences were generated. The multiple sclerosis control group consisted of treatment-naive patients whose relapsing-remitting disease, which was either stable or active, fulfilled revised McDonald criteria. It was with random hexamers that about 0.45 to 1 ug RNA was reverse transcribed. TCR beta CDR3 was amplified by immunoSEQ multiplex PCR. This amplification extended across 54 Vbeta and 13 Jbeta segments. Each CDR3 protein gets one entry after TCRdb re-called the immunoSEQ multiplex PCR reads with MiXCR. The table shows about 140,000 distinct CDR3 sequences, with 85% to 95% occurring only once.

Sequenced input: CD4+ T cells from PBMCs. This chain connects TRBV20-1 to TRBJ1-6; 8 bases align to TRBD1. The sequence derives from a human donor with multiple sclerosis. CDR3 sequence (DNA): TGCAGTGCGCCGACAGGGGCAAATTCACCCCTCCACTTT. This gives the protein CSAPTGANSPLHF.